The rows below give T cell receptor beta chains drawn from one sample of a study of cytomegalovirus exposure and HLA in healthy donors. Only in-frame clones appear in the TCRdb table, and some are missing; sequencing was by immunoSEQ multiplex PCR. The sample includes roughly 66,000 clones, about four fifths of them seen just once. The sequenced sample was PBMCs. These receptors were taken from a man younger than 35 in good health and CMV-seropositive. CDR3s include the opening cysteine and the closing phenylalanine or tryptophan. D genes are given only for firm matches. Some rows have no size entry. The others give once, few or many, or a class for an expanded clone.

TRBV27	TRBD1	.	TRBJ1-2	TGTGCCAGCAGTTTAGTGACAGGGTATGGCTACACCTTC	CASSLVTGYGYTF
TRBV29-1	.	.	TRBJ1-5	TGCAGCGTCGTAACTCAGGGTGGAGGGACCCAGCATTTT	CSVVTQGGGTQHF
TRBV5-4	TRBD1	.	TRBJ1-4	TGTGCCAGCAGCCGCGGGACAGGGGGTGAAAAACTGTTTTTT	CASSRGTGGEKLFF
TRBV6-5	TRBD1	.	TRBJ1-6	TGTGCCAGCAGTTACGGGACAGACTATAATTCACCCCTCCACTTT	CASSYGTDYNSPLHF
TRBV2	TRBD1	.	TRBJ2-2	TGTGCCAGCAGTCCGGGGACAGCAAACACCGGGGAGCTGTTTTTT	CASSPGTANTGELFF
TRBV13	TRBD1	.	TRBJ1-1	TGTGCCAGCAGCGCCGTCGGGACAGGGGTCACTGAAGCTTTCTTT	CASSAVGTGVTEAFF
TRBV18	.	.	TRBJ1-2	TGTGCCAGCTCACCACCGTCAGGGGCGAATGGCTACACCTTC	CASSPPSGANGYTF
TRBV10-3	.	.	TRBJ1-1	TGTGCCATCAGTGAGTCGGGCAGGGTGGCTGAAGCTTTCTTT	CAISESGRVAEAFF
TRBV7-2	TRBD2	.	TRBJ2-1	TGTGCCAGCAGCCCGTTGGCGGGAGACGTCTCCTACAATGAGCAGTTCTTC	CASSPLAGDVSYNEQFF
TRBV4-1	TRBD2	.	TRBJ2-5	TGCGCCAGCAGGACTAGCGGGAGGGAGACCCAGTACTTC	CASRTSGRETQYF
TRBV6-5	.	.	TRBJ2-7	TGTGCCAGCAGCCGAGGGGGAGTGGGGGCCTACGAGCAGTACTTC	CASSRGGVGAYEQYF
TRBV30	.	.	TRBJ2-6	TGTGCCTGGGACACCCCCTCTGGGGCCAACGTCCTGACTTTC	CAWDTPSGANVLTF
TRBV7-2	.	.	TRBJ1-2	TGTGCCAGCAGCTTGGGGCGGGGCGGGTCCTTC	CASSLGRGGSF
TRBV30	TRBD1	.	TRBJ1-1	TGTGCCTGGAGTGGACAGGGTGAAACTGAAGCTTTCTTT	CAWSGQGETEAFF
TRBV6-5	.	.	TRBJ1-6	TGTGCCGCCCGGACCGGGGATTCACCCCTCCACTTT	CAARTGDSPLHF
TRBV2	.	.	TRBJ1-6	TGTGCCAGCACTCGTGAGACGGGAAATTCACCCCTCCACTTT	CASTRETGNSPLHF
TRBV10-2	.	.	TRBJ2-7	TGCGCCAGCAAAGGTCGTGGCAGGGTCCACGAGCAGTACTTC	CASKGRGRVHEQYF
TRBV6-1	TRBD1	.	TRBJ1-5	TGTGCCAGTCTACCGGGACAGGGTACGACAAGGCCCCAGCATTTT	CASLPGQGTTRPQHF
TRBV11-2	TRBD2	.	TRBJ2-3	TGTGCCAGCACCGTTGGACTAGGGGCAGATACGCAGTATTTT	CASTVGLGADTQYF
TRBV6-4	TRBD2	.	TRBJ2-3	TGTGCCAGCAGTGAACTAGCGGGAGCAGATACGCAGTATTTT	CASSELAGADTQYF
TRBV5-1	.	.	TRBJ1-4	TGCGCCAGCAGCTTGGACCTGGCCGTTAATGAAAAACTGTTTTTT	CASSLDLAVNEKLFF
TRBV6-1	.	few	TRBJ1-4	TGTGCCAGCAGGGGTTCGACAGGATCTAATGAAAAACTGTTTTTT	CASRGSTGSNEKLFF
TRBV5-1	.	few	TRBJ2-3	TGCGCCAGCTCCCGAGGAAGCGTGGGTCTCGGGTCTACAGATACGCAGTATTTT	CASSRGSVGLGSTDTQYF
TRBV30	TRBD1	.	TRBJ1-1	TGTGCCTGGAGAAGGACAGGATACACTGAAGCTTTCTTT	CAWRRTGYTEAFF
TRBV11-2	.	once	TRBJ1-2	TGTGCCAGCAGCCTAGGGCAGGGGAGTGAGCATGGCTACACCTTC	CASSLGQGSEHGYTF